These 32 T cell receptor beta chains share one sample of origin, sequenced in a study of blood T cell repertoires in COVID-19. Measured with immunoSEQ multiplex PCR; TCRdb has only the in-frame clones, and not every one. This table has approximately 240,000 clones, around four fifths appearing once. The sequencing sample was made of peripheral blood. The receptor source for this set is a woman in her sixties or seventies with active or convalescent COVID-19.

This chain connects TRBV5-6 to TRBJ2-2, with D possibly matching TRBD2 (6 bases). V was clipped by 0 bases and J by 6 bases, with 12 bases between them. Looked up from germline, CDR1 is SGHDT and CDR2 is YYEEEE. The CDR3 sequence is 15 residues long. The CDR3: CASSLAEWGAGELFF. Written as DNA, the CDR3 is TGTGCCAGCAGCTTGGCGGAGTGGGGGGCCGGGGAGCTGTTTTTT.

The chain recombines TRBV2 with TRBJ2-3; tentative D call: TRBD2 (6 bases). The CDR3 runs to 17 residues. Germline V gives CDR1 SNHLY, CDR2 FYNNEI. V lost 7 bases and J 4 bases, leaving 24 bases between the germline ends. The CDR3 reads CASTLRREPLGPDTQYF. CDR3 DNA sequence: TGTGCCAGCACCCTGCGACGGGAGCCCTTGGGGCCAGATACGCAGTATTTT.

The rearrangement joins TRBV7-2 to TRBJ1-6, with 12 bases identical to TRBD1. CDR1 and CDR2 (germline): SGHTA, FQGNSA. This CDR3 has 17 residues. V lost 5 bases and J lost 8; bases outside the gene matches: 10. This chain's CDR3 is CASSASGTGGGDSPLHF. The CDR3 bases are TGTGCCAGCAGCGCATCCGGGACAGGGGGCGGTGATTCACCCCTCCACTTT. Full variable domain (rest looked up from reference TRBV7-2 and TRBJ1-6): GAGVSQSPSNKVTEKGKDVELRCDPISGHTALYWYRQSLGQGLEFLIYFQGNSAPDKSGLPSDRFSAERTGGSVSTLTIQRTQQEDSAVYLCASSASGTGGGDSPLHFGNGTRLTVT.

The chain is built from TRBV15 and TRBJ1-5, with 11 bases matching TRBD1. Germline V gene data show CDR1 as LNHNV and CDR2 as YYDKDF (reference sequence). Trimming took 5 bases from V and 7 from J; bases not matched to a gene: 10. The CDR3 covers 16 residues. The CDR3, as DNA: TGTGCCACCAGCCCCCGGACAGGGGGCATTAGGCAGCCCCAGCATTTT. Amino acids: CATSPRTGGIRQPQHF.

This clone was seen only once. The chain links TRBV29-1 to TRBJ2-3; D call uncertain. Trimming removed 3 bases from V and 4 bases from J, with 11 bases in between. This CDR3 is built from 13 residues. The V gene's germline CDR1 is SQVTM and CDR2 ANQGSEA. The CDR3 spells CSVEVLGPDTQYF. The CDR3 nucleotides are TGCAGCGTTGAGGTGCTGGGCCCAGATACGCAGTATTTT.

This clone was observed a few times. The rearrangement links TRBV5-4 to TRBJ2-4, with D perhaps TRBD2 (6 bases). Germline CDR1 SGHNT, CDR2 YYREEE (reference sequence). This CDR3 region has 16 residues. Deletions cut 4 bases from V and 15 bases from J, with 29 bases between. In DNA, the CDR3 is TGTGCCAGCAGCCCGGGCCTGAACCCCACCGGGACTCCGTCGTACTTC. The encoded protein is CASSPGLNPTGTPSYF.

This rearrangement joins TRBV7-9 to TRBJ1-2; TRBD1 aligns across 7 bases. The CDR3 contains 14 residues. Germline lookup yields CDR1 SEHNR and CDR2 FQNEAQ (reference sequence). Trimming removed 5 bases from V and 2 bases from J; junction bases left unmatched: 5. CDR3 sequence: CASSQYRGNYGYTF. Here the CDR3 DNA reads TGTGCCAGCAGCCAATACAGGGGAAACTATGGCTACACCTTC.

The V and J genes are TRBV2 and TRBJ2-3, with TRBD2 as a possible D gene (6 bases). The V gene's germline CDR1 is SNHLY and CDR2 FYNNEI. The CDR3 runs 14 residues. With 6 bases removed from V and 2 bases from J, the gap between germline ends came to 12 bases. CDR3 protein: CASSLRDFTDTQYF. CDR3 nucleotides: TGTGCCAGCAGCCTACGGGACTTCACAGATACGCAGTATTTT.

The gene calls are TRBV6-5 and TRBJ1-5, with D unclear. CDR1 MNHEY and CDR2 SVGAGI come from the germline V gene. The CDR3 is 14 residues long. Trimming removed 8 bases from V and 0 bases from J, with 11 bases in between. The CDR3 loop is CASLRMNSNQPQHF. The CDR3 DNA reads TGTGCCAGCTTGCGAATGAATAGCAATCAGCCCCAGCATTTT.

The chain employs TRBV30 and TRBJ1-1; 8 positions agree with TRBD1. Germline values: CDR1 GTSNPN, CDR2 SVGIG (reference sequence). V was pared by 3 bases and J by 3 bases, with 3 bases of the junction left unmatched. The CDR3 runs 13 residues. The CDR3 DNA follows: TGTGCCTGGAGCACGGACAGGGACACTGAAGCTTTCTTT. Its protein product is CAWSTDRDTEAFF.

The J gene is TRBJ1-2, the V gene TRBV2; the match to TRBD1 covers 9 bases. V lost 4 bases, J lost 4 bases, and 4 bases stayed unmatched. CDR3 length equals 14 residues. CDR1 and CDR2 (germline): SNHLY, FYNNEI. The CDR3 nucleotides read TGTGCCAGCAGTGTACAGGGGGCGGGCTATGGCTACACCTTC. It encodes CASSVQGAGYGYTF.

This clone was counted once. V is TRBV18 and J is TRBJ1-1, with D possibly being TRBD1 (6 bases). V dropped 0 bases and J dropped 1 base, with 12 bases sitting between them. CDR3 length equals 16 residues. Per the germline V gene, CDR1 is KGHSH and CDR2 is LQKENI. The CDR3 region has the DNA TGTGCCAGCTCACCACCGGGGCAGGGGACGAACACTGAAGCTTTCTTT. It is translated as CASSPPGQGTNTEAFF.

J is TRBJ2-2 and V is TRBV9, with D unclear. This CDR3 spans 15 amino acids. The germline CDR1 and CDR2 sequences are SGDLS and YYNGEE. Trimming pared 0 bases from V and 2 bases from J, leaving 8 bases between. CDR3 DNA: TGTGCCAGCAGCGTAGGCGATCTTAACACCGGGGAGCTGTTTTTT. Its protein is CASSVGDLNTGELFF.

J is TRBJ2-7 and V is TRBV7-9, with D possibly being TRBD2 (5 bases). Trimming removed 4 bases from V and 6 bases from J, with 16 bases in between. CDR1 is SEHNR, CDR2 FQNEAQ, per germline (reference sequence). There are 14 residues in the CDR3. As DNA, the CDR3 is TGTGCCAGCAGCTCCTTCCGGGGTCCCCTCGAGCAGTACTTC. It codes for CASSSFRGPLEQYF.

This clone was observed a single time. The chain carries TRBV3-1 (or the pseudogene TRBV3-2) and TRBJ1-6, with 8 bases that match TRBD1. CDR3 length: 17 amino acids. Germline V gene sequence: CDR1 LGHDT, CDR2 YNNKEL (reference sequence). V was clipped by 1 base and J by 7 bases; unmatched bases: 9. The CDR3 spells CASSQVPPQGANSPLHF. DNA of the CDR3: TGTGCCAGCAGCCAAGTGCCCCCGCAGGGGGCAAATTCACCCCTCCACTTT.

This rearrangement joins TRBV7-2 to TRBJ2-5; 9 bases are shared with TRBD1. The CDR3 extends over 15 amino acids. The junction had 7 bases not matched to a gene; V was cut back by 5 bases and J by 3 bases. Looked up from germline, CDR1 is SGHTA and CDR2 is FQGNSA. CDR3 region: CASSRRTGVEETQYF. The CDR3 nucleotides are TGTGCCAGCAGCCGGAGGACAGGGGTCGAAGAGACCCAGTACTTC.

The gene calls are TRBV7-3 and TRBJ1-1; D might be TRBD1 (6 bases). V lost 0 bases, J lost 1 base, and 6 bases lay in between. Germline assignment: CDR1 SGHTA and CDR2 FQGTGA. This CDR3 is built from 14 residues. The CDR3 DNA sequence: TGTGCCAGCAGCTTAACAGGGGGGAACACTGAAGCTTTCTTT. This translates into CASSLTGGNTEAFF.

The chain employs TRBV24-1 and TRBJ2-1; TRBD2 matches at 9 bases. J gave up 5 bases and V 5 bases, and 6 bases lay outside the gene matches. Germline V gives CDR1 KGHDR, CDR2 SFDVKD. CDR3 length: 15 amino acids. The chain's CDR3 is CATSGPLAGDNEQFF. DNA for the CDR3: TGTGCCACCAGTGGACCTTTAGCGGGGGACAATGAGCAGTTCTTC.

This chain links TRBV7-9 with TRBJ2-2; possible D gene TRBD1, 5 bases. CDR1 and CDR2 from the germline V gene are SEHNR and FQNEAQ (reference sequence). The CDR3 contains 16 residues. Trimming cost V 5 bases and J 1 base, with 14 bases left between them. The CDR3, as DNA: TGTGCCAGCAGCCTTCCCGACGACAGGAACACCGGGGAGCTGTTTTTT. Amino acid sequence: CASSLPDDRNTGELFF.

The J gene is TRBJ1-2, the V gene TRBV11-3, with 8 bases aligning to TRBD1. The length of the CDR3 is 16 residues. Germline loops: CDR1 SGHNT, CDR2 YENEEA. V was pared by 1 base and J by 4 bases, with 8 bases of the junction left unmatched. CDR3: CASSLGELTGGYGYTF. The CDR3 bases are TGTGCCAGCAGCTTAGGAGAATTAACAGGGGGCTATGGCTACACCTTC.

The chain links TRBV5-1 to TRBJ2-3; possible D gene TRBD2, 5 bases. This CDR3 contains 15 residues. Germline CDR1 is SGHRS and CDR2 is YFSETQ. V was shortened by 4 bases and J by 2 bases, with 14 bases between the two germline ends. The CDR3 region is CASSTGLPSTDTQYF. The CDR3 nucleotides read TGCGCCAGCAGCACTGGACTGCCCTCCACAGATACGCAGTATTTT.

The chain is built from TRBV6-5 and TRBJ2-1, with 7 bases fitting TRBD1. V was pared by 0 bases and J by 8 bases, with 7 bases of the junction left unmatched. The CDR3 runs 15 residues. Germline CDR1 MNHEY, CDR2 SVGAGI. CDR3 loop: CASSYSAGRGYEQFF. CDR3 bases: TGTGCCAGCAGTTACTCGGCTGGCAGGGGGTATGAGCAGTTCTTC.

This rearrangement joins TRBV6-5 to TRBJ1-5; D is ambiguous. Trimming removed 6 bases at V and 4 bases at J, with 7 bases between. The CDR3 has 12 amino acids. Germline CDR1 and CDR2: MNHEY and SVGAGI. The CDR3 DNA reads TGTGCCAGCAGCCTTTTTAATCAGCCCCAGCATTTT. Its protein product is CASSLFNQPQHF.

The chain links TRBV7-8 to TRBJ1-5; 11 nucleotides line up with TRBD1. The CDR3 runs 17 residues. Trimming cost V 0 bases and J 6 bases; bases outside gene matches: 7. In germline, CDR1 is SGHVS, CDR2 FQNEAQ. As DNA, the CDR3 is TGTGCCAGCAGCTTAGCGAACGGACAGGGGGCCGGTCAGCCCCAGCATTTT. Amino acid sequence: CASSLANGQGAGQPQHF.

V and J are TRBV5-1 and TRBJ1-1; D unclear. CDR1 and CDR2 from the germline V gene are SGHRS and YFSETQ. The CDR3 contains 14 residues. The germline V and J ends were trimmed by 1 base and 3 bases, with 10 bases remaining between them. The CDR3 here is CASSLIGRDTEAFF. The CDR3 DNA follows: TGCGCCAGCAGCTTGATAGGGAGGGACACTGAAGCTTTCTTT.

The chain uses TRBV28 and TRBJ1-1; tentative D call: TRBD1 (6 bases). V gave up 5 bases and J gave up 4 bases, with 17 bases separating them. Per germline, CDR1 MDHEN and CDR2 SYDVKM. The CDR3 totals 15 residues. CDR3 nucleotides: TGTGCCAGCAGTATTCCAACAGGGAGTGGCACTGAAGCTTTCTTT. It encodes CASSIPTGSGTEAFF.

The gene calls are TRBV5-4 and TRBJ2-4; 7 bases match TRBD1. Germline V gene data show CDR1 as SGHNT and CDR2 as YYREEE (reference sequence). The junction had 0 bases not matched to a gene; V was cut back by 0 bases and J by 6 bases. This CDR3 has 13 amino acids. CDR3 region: CASSLGQGNIQYF. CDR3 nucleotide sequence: TGTGCCAGCAGCTTGGGACAGGGAAACATTCAGTACTTC.

Here the CDR3 reads CASSDDKPEAFF. The CDR3 nucleotides read TGTGCCAGCAGCGATGACAAGCCTGAAGCTTTCTTT. The rearrangement links TRBV6-5 to TRBJ1-1; no definite D call. Trimming stripped 6 bases from V and 6 bases from J, with 11 bases between. Germline assignment: CDR1 MNHEY and CDR2 SVGAGI. The CDR3 loop spans 12 amino acids.

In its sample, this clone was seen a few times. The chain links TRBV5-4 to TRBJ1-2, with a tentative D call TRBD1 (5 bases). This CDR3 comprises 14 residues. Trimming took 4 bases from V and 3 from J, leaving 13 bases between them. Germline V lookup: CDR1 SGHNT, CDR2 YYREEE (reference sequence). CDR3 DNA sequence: TGTGCCAGCAGCCTCCAGGGAGGGGACTATGGCTACACCTTC. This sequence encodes CASSLQGGDYGYTF.

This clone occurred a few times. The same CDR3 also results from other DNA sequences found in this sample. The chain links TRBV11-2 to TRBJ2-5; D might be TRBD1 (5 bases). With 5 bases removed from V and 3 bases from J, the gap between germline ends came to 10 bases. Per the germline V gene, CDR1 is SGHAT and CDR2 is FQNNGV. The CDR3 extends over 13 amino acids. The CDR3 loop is CASSRDREETQYF. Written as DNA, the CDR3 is TGTGCCAGCAGCCGAGACAGAGAAGAGACCCAGTACTTC.

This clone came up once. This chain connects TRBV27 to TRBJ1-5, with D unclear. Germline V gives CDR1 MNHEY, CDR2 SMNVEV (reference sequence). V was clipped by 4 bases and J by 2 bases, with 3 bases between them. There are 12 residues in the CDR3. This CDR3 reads CASSSGNQPQHF. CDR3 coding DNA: TGTGCCAGCAGTTCGGGCAATCAGCCCCAGCATTTT.

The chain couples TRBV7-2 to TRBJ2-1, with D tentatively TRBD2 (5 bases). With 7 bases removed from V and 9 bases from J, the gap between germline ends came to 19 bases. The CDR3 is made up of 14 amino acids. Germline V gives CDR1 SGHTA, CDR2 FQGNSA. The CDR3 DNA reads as TGTGCCAGCAACCCTCTCCGGGGTACTGTTGAGCAGTTCTTC. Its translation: CASNPLRGTVEQFF.